The next 13 T cell receptor beta chains were all read from a single sample in a study of human thymus T cells. Thymus was obtained from resections taken during corrective heart surgery. TCRdb's table, derived via immunoSEQ multiplex PCR, lists solely in-frame clones and lacks some. The sample lists 55,000 to 85,000 clones, 85% to 95% occurring once. The sequencing input was thymus tissue. The receptors here all came from a girl in the first two years of life with a congenital heart defect but otherwise immunologically healthy.

This sequence joins TRBV11-2 and TRBJ2-5; D possibly corresponds to TRBD1 (7 bases). The ends were cut back, 3 bases at V and 1 base at J, with 15 bases in the middle. Germline V gene sequence: CDR1 SGHAT, CDR2 FQNNGV. This CDR3 contains 16 residues. The chain's CDR3 is CASSFGGGAPQETQYF. The DNA of the CDR3 is TGTGCCAGCAGCTTTGGAGGGGGCGCCCCCCAAGAGACCCAGTACTTC.

This sequence joins TRBV4-1 and TRBJ2-7, with D perhaps matching TRBD2 (5 bases). The CDR3 runs 17 residues. V lost 2 bases, J lost 2 bases, and 19 bases lay in between. Germline CDR1 reads MGHRA; CDR2 reads YSYEKL. DNA of the CDR3: TGCGCCAGCAGCCAACGGATTCGAGGGTCTACCGCCTACGAGCAGTACTTC. It yields the protein CASSQRIRGSTAYEQYF.

The J gene is TRBJ2-2, the V gene TRBV4-3; weak D call: TRBD2 (5 bases). The CDR3 is 14 amino acids. The germline V gene encodes CDR1 LGHNA and CDR2 YSLEER. The V end was cut by 4 bases, the J end by 1 base, with 7 bases between. CDR3 region: CASSPGVNTGELFF. The CDR3 bases are TGCGCCAGCAGCCCCGGGGTGAACACCGGGGAGCTGTTTTTT.

The chain recombines TRBV20-1 with TRBJ2-3, with TRBD1 matching 9 bases. CDR1 and CDR2 (germline): DFQATT, SNEGSKA (reference sequence). V shed 1 base, J shed 14 bases, and the junction held 4 bases outside the gene matches. CDR3 length equals 11 residues. CDR3 region: CSARGDRERYF. The CDR3 DNA follows: TGCAGTGCTAGAGGGGACAGGGAAAGGTATTTT.

The genes are TRBV30 and TRBJ1-4; 7 positions match TRBD1. Germline-derived CDR1 and CDR2 are GTSNPN and SVGIG (reference sequence). The J segment lost 10 bases and the V segment lost 5 bases, leaving 22 bases of the junction unmatched. This CDR3 is 17 amino acids long. As DNA, the CDR3 is TGTGCCTGGTCAAGGCATAAAGGGGGGCAGGGGGGAGGAAAACTGTTTTTT. Protein sequence: CAWSRHKGGQGGGKLFF. The whole variable domain, filled in from reference TRBV30 and TRBJ1-4, reads SQTIHQWPATLVQPVGSPLSLECTVEGTSNPNLYWYRQAAGRGLQLLFYSVGIGQISSEVPQNLSASRPQDRQFILSSKKLLLSDSGFYLCAWSRHKGGQGGGKLFFGSGTQLSVL.

V and J are TRBV4-2 and TRBJ2-5, with unresolved D. V lost 0 bases and J lost 5, with 13 bases in between. This CDR3 region has 15 residues. Looked up from germline, CDR1 is LGHNA and CDR2 is YNFKEQ. CDR3 in DNA: TGTGCCAGCAGCCAAGATTCGCCTCGCGAGGAGACCCAGTACTTC. Residues: CASSQDSPREETQYF.

This clone was counted a few times. The DNA for the CDR3 is TGTGCCAGCTCACCACAGTTCGGGACCAATAAGGAAGGGAACACTGAAGCTTTCTTT. This gives the protein CASSPQFGTNKEGNTEAFF. The chain is built from TRBV18 and TRBJ1-1; possibly TRBD1 for D (5 bases). CDR1 KGHSH and CDR2 LQKENI come from the germline V gene. V lost 1 base and J 1 base, leaving 22 bases between the germline ends. The CDR3 is made up of 19 amino acids.

The sample holds one count of this clone. The genes are TRBV25-1 and TRBJ2-1; no reliable D call. CDR3 length equals 17 residues. In germline, CDR1 is MGHDK, CDR2 SYGVNS. V lost 0 bases and J 5 bases, leaving 17 bases between the germline ends. The CDR3 nucleotides read TGTGCCAGCAGTGAATATGGGCAGCCTAACGGACACAATGAGCAGTTCTTC. Protein sequence: CASSEYGQPNGHNEQFF.

The rearrangement links TRBV4-2 to TRBJ2-4; D is uncertain. V shed 0 bases and J shed 7 bases, with 10 bases lying between them. Germline-derived CDR1 and CDR2 are LGHNA and YNFKEQ. The CDR3 spans 14 residues. CDR3 amino acids: CASSQDRTPNIQYF. In DNA form, the CDR3 reads TGTGCCAGCAGCCAAGATCGAACGCCCAACATTCAGTACTTC.

The V gene is TRBV19, the J gene TRBJ2-7; D gene ambiguous. V lost 5 bases, J lost 4 bases, and 18 bases lay in between. CDR1 is LNHDA and CDR2 is SQIVND in the germline V gene (reference sequence). The CDR3 is 15 residues long. CDR3 bases: TGTGCCAGTAGTCCAGACAAACCAGTCCCTTACGAGCAGTACTTC. Its translation is CASSPDKPVPYEQYF.

In this sample, this clone turned up once. The chain links TRBV4-1 to TRBJ1-2, with D possibly being TRBD1 (6 bases). Germline-derived CDR1 and CDR2 are MGHRA and YSYEKL. V lost 1 base and J lost 8, with 20 bases in between. This CDR3 comprises 16 residues. Here the CDR3 DNA reads TGCGCCAGCAGCCAAGGCTCAGGGGTAGGATCGTACGGCTACACCTTC. Its protein is CASSQGSGVGSYGYTF.

The chain employs TRBV29-1 and TRBJ2-2; D ambiguous. Trimming cost V 4 bases and J 0 bases, with 9 bases left between them. Germline V gives CDR1 SQVTM, CDR2 ANQGSEA. The CDR3 has 14 amino acids. The CDR3 loop is CSVGTNSNTGELFF. CDR3 DNA: TGCAGCGTTGGAACTAATTCGAACACCGGGGAGCTGTTTTTT.

This clone was seen just once. The chain recombines TRBV6-1 with TRBJ2-4; 8 bases agree with TRBD1. Germline CDR1 reads MNHNS; CDR2 reads SASEGT. CDR3 size: 16 residues. The V segment lost 3 bases and the J segment 3 bases; nucleotides outside the gene matches: 7. CDR3 sequence (DNA): TGTGCCAGCAGTGAGGTGGGACAGGTGGTCAAAAACATTCAGTACTTC. This translates into CASSEVGQVVKNIQYF.